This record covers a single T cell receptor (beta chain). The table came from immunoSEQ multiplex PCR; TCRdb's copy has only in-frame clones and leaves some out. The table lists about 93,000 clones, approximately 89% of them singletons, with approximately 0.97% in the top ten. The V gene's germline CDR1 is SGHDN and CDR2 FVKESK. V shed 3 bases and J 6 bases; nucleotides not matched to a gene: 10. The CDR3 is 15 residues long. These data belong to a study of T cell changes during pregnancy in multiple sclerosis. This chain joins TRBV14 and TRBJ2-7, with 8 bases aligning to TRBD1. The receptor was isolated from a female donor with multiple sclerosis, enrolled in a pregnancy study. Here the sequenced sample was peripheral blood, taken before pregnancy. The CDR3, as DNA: TGTGCCAGCAGCCACCTACCCAGGGGGCGGTCCGAGCAGTACTTC. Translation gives CASSHLPRGRSEQYF.